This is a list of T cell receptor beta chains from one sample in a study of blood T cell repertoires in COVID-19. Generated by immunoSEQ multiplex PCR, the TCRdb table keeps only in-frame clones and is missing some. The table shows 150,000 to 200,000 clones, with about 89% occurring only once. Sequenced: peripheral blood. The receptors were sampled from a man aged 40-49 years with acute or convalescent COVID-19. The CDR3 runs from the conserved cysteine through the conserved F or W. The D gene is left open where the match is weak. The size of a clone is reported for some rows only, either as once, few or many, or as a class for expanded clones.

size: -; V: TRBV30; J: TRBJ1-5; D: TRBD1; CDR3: CAWSVRDRGSNQPQHF; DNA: TGTGCCTGGAGTGTGAGGGACAGGGGTAGCAATCAGCCCCAGCATTTT
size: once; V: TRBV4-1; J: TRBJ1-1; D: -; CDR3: CASSQAHPGGNNWNTEAFF; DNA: TGCGCCAGCAGCCAAGCCCACCCGGGGGGTAATAATTGGAACACTGAAGCTTTCTTT
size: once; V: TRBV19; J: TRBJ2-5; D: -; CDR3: CASSPYREETQYF; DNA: TGTGCCAGTAGTCCATACAGGGAAGAGACCCAGTACTTC
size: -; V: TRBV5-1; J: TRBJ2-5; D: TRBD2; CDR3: CASSFRNSGGARETQYF; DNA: TGCGCCAGCAGCTTCCGGAATAGCGGGGGGGCCCGTGAGACCCAGTACTTC
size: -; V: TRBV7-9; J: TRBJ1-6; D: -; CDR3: CASSPPLDSPLHF; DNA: TGTGCCAGCAGCCCCCCTTTAGATTCACCCCTCCACTTT
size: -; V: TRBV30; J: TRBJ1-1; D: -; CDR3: CAWSPLRGSNTEAFF; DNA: TGTGCCTGGAGTCCCCTCCGGGGGTCGAACACTGAAGCTTTCTTT
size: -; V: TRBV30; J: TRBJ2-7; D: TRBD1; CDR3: CAWSRLGTGPREQYF; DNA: TGTGCCTGGAGTCGCCTCGGGACAGGGCCTAGGGAGCAGTACTTC
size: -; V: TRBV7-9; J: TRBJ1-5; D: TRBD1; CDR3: CASSSTGVPTPQHF; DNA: TGTGCCAGCAGCTCCACAGGGGTCCCGACGCCCCAGCATTTT
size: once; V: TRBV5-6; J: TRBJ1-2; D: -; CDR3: CASSLVPGSDGYTF; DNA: TGTGCCAGCAGCTTGGTACCGGGTAGCGATGGCTACACCTTC
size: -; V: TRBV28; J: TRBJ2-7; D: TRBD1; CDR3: CASSSLDRADYEQYF; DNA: TGTGCCAGCAGTTCATTGGACAGGGCGGACTACGAGCAGTACTTC
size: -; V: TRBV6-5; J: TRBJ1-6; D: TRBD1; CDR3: CASRKDRGHNSPLHF; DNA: TGTGCCAGCAGGAAGGACAGGGGGCATAATTCACCCCTCCACTTT
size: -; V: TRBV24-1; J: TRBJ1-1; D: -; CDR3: CATSDFRFQGGNTEAFF; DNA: TGTGCCACCAGTGATTTTCGATTTCAGGGAGGCAACACTGAAGCTTTCTTT
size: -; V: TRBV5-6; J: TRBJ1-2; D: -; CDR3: CASSLEGGERYGYTF; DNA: TGTGCCAGCAGCTTGGAGGGAGGGGAGAGGTATGGCTACACCTTC
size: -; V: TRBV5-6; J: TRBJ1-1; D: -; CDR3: CASSQSDWGGTEAFF; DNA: TGTGCCAGCAGCCAATCTGACTGGGGGGGCACTGAAGCTTTCTTT
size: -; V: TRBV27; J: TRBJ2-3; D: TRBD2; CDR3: CASSSSGGLSTDTQYF; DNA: TGTGCCAGCAGTAGTAGCGGGGGACTTAGCACAGATACGCAGTATTTT
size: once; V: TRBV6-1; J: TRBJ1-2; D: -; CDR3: CASSEAVSGGYGYTF; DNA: TGTGCCAGCAGTGAAGCGGTTTCGGGGGGGTATGGCTACACCTTC
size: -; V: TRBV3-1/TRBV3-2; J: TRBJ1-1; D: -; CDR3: CASSQSDRPEAFF; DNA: TGTGCCAGCAGCCAGTCCGACAGGCCTGAAGCTTTCTTT
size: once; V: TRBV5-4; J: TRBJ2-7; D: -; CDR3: CASSHQRREQYF; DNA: TGTGCCAGCAGCCACCAACGGAGAGAGCAGTACTTC
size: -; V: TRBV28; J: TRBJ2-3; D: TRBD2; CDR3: CASSSPTSPTSGVRDTQYF; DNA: TGTGCCAGCAGTTCCCCAACCTCTCCAACTAGCGGGGTAAGGGATACGCAGTATTTT
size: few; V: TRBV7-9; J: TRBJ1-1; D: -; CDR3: CASSFSNLRPNTEAFF; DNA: TGTGCCAGCAGCTTTTCCAACTTACGCCCGAACACTGAAGCTTTCTTT
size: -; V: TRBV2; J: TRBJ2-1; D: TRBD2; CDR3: CASSEQLAGGSEQFF; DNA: TGTGCCAGCAGTGAACAACTAGCGGGGGGGAGTGAGCAGTTCTTC
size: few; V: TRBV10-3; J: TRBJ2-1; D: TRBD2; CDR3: CAIRPLAGGHEQFF; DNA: TGTGCCATCAGGCCACTAGCGGGGGGACATGAGCAGTTCTTC
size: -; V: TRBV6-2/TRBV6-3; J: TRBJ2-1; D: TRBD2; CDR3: CASSYFLAGYFNEQFF; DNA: TGTGCCAGCAGTTACTTCCTAGCGGGGTATTTCAATGAGCAGTTCTTC
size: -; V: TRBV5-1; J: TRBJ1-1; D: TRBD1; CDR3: CASSLGQGAEAFF; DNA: TGCGCCAGCAGCTTGGGACAGGGAGCTGAAGCTTTCTTT
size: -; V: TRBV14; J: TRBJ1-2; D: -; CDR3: CASSQDLAYGYTF; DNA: TGTGCCAGCAGCCAAGATCTGGCCTATGGCTACACCTTC
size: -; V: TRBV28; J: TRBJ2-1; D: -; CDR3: CASSPLGQANYNEQFF; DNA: TGTGCCAGCAGTCCCCTGGGCCAGGCTAACTACAATGAGCAGTTCTTC
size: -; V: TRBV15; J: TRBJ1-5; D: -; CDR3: CATSRVDERGAAQHF; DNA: TGTGCCACCAGCAGAGTTGACGAACGGGGGGCAGCCCAGCATTTT
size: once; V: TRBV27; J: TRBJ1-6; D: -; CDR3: CASSFTTYRDSPLHF; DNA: TGTGCCAGCAGTTTTACCACCTACCGTGATTCACCCCTCCACTTT
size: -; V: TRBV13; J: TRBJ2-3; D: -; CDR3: CASSPGAGGNTDTQYF; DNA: TGTGCCAGCAGCCCGGGGGCAGGGGGAAACACAGATACGCAGTATTTT
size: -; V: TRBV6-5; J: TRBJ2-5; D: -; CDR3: CASTPGGPRETQYF; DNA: TGTGCCAGCACCCCCGGGGGGCCGAGGGAGACCCAGTACTTC
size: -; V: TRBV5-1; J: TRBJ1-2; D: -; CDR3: CASSFDLQSYGYTF; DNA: TGCGCCAGCAGCTTCGATTTACAGTCCTATGGCTACACCTTC
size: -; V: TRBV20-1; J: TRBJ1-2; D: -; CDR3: CSASETPHRYTF; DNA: TGCAGTGCTAGTGAGACACCCCATCGCTACACCTTC
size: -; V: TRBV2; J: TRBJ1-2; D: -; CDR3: CASSDGQVYGYTF; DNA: TGTGCCAGCAGTGATGGACAAGTCTATGGCTACACCTTC
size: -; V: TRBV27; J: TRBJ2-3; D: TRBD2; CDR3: CASSLPGLAGKSDTQYF; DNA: TGTGCCAGCAGTTTACCCGGACTAGCGGGTAAATCAGATACGCAGTATTTT
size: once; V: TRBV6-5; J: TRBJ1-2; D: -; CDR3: CASSSGTRPCTF; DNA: TGTGCCAGCAGTTCGGGAACGCGCCCCTGCACCTTC
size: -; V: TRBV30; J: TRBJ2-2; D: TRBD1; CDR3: CALGQFAGELFF; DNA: TGTGCCTTGGGACAGTTCGCCGGGGAGCTGTTTTTT
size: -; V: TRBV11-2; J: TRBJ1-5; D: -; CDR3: CASSLDRFNQPQHF; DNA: TGTGCCAGCAGCTTAGACAGATTCAATCAGCCCCAGCATTTT
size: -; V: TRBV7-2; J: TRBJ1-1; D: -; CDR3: CASSSLAGDTEAFF; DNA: TGTGCCAGCAGCTCCCTGGCAGGGGACACTGAAGCTTTCTTT
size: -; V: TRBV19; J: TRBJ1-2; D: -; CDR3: CASSSLGDNYGYTF; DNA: TGTGCCAGTAGTTCGCTAGGGGATAACTATGGCTACACCTTC
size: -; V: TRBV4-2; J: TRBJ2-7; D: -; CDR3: CASSQESQSSYEQYF; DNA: TGTGCCAGCAGCCAAGAGTCACAGAGCTCCTACGAGCAGTACTTC
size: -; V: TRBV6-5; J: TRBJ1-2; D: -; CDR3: CASRQSAVYGYTF; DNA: TGTGCCAGCAGACAGTCCGCCGTTTATGGCTACACCTTC
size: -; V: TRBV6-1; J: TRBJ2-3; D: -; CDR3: CASSEAKGAPSGTDTQYF; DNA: TGTGCCAGCAGTGAAGCGAAAGGGGCACCGAGTGGCACAGATACGCAGTATTTT
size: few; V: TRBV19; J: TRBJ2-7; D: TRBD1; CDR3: CASSIGQGASYEQYF; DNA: TGTGCCAGTAGTATAGGACAGGGGGCTTCCTACGAGCAGTACTTC
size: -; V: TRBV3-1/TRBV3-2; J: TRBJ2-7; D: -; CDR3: CASSLRGGNEQYF; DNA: TGTGCCAGCAGCCTCCGTGGGGGGAACGAGCAGTACTTC
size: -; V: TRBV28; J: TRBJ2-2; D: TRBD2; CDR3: CAPGGPGGMTGELFF; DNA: TGTGCCCCCGGGGGGCCGGGGGGGATGACCGGGGAGCTGTTTTTT
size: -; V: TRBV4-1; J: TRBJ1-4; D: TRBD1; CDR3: CASSRTGATNEKLFF; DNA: TGCGCCAGCAGCCGGACAGGAGCAACTAATGAAAAACTGTTTTTT
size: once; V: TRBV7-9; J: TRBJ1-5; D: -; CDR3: CASSHSYRDQPQHF; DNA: TGTGCCAGCAGCCATTCTTACAGGGATCAGCCCCAGCATTTT